This TCR beta chain was obtained from a study of cytomegalovirus exposure and HLA in healthy donors (dated by TCRdb to 2016 to 2017). Regarding the complete study: According to an earlier analysis of several hundred of the donors, some 170 million T cells yielded 95 million to 140 million unique TCR beta sequences and about 300 Gb of sequence data. An earlier analysis of 587 of the donors applied high-throughput TCR beta sequencing to assess whether each TCR beta V gene segment acted as functional or pseudogenic. Typing coverage differed by locus: A, B, C, DRB1 and DQB1 were typed in roughly 629-630 donors, DQA1 in 500 to 550, DPA1 in some 600, and DPB1 in roughly 450. Roughly five DR-DQ haplotypes were handled as single units for association and clustering, since linkage in the cohort was strong. In a later analysis, previously published TCR beta repertoires from about 670 donors were re-analyzed and high-resolution HLA genotyping was added so that TCR occurrence patterns could be studied. HLA typing included class I and class II loci at four-digit resolution. A later genetic analysis used genome-wide SNP genotypes for about 55% of the 666 donors, treating that subset as a discovery cohort. Besides the first cohort of around 700 subjects, a separate validation cohort made up of over 100 different subjects was used. Among the roughly 390 genotyped donors, around 79% belonged to the genetic ancestry cluster associated with self-reported Caucasian donors. Rather than using new phenotypic data, the later analysis identified candidate immune exposures from TCR beta sequences and from how often those sequences occurred across donors. All discovery cohort repertoires had been generated using a single sequencing platform. High-throughput TCR immunosequencing, statistical association of individual TCRs with disease status, and machine learning were combined to predict cytomegalovirus infection status. The aim of the study was to test whether cataloging public T cell receptors could identify signatures of past pathogen exposure. An early release that covered more than 550 HLA-typed donors contained approximately 320 gigabases of sequencing data and roughly 84 million unique TCR sequences. The study profiled the T cell repertoires of 500 to 800 subjects by immunosequencing and related them to cytomegalovirus serostatus. Among 300 to 450 genotyped donors of the cohort, an average of 235,054 unique TCR beta nucleotide sequences were sequenced per donor, roughly 18% of them non-productive. Donor age, sex, ethnicity and CMV serostatus were compiled alongside the repertoire data. On the study overall, not on this receptor specifically: The study gave a list of over 150 TCR beta chains associated with cytomegalovirus. A later genetic analysis reported fewer N-insertions in productive TCRs among donors in an Asian-associated ancestry cluster than the roughly 670-donor mean. According to a later analysis, most CMV-associated TCR beta chains appeared to be HLA-restricted, and the HLA associations seemed to be driven largely by CMV exposure. The earlier analysis of about 600 of the donors excluded some 15 rarely observed V segments, including chromosome 9 orphons, because counts were too low. According to the authors, the approach could potentially be generalized to other disease states and immunological phenotypes. A group of highly shared sequence variants was considered likely to be a technical artifact of the sequencing pipeline. Most TCR sequences were observed very rarely across donors, whereas some public TCRs were present in many individuals. Some IMGT-functional V segments, including TRBV6-2 and TRBV6-3, could not be distinguished by the 87-base-pair reads and were therefore excluded. In both the original and validation cohorts, the classifier was reported to diagnose cytomegalovirus status with high specificity and sensitivity. Assigning TCR associations to individual alleles was difficult when HLA alleles, especially DR and DQ, strongly co-occurred. In a later analysis, HLA-associated TCR beta chains showed more clonal expansion and lower generation probabilities than non-associated chains that were equally common. Immune exposure information for the cohort was limited to CMV serostatus. Correlated functional status among segregating V segments might reflect linkage disequilibrium, but an unknown experimental factor could not be ruled out. Three of the identified cytomegalovirus-associated TCR beta chains were confirmed in vitro to be specific for cytomegalovirus antigens. A later analysis found that TCR association rates varied across HLA loci, with DRB1 alleles showing the most associated TCRs and HLA-C alleles the fewest. Specific HLA alleles were associated with 15,000 to 20,000 TCR beta sequences at a false discovery rate of 0.05 in a later analysis. The cohort was sequenced for TCR beta chains only, and without alpha or paired-chain data the features that could be detected were limited. Because HLA typing was unavailable for some donors at each locus, only the typed subset was used in association tests. An association between a missense DCLRE1C variant and V-gene and J-gene trimming of TCR beta chains was found in a later genetic analysis and replicated in an independent cohort. A further reported finding was that TCR beta sequences accurately predicted the HLA-A and HLA-B alleles for most subjects in the first cohort. Several of the top co-occurrence clusters appeared to be linked to parvovirus B19, influenza, CMV and Epstein-Barr virus, according to a later analysis. In an earlier analysis of about 540 of the donors, most TCR beta V segments were observed in productive rearrangements about 90% or about 30% of the time, broadly matching IMGT annotations. Sequencing depth was assumed to be roughly uniform across donors in the presence/absence analyses, though that assumption may not hold.

This clone was recorded once. Its antigen target is currently unknown. Qualities for individual bases were not recorded, and no much larger clone is one base off. The cohort was made up of approximately 700 healthy bone marrow donors. All cohort members were sampled while nominally healthy, although unrecorded immune exposures were likely present. The donor was CMV seropositive and was included in the group of 250 to 350 seropositive cohort members. A peripheral blood sample was provided by each donor, and peripheral blood mononuclear cells were used for TCR beta sequencing. Genomic DNA extraction from the blood cell samples was performed with the Qiagen DNeasy Blood Extraction Kit. Libraries were made using the immunoSEQ multiplex PCR assay. A mixture of 60 forward primers for TCR Vbeta segments and 13 reverse primers for TCR Jbeta segments was used in the multiplex PCR. The CDR3 region of rearranged TCR beta genes was amplified from genomic DNA by a multiplex PCR assay. The amplified TCR beta libraries were sequenced on the Illumina HiSeq System as 87-base-pair reads. The original methods were these. A later analysis tallied roughly 78 million unique TCR beta chains across the 600 to 700 repertoires, and around 9.9 million of those chains were shared by two or more donors. Raw reads were error-corrected and collapsed into unique sequences by a nearest-neighbor algorithm in which closely related sequences were merged to remove PCR and sequencing errors. Alignment of CDR3 sequences to IMGT reference sequences was used to assign V, D and J gene segments. Each retained sequence needed at least a six-nucleotide match to both a V gene segment and a J gene segment. Rearrangements were called productive when the CDR3 lacked stop codons and stayed in frame with V and J; all others were non-productive. Following IMGT convention, CDR3 was defined as the stretch from the second conserved V-encoded cysteine to the conserved J-encoded phenylalanine. Sequences without an unambiguous match to a single V gene segment were excluded from the earlier analysis of over 500 of the donors. In an earlier analysis of almost 600 of the donors, a V segment was called functional when productive rearrangements were above 56.7%, and segregating when the standard deviation between donors exceeded 5%. A statistical classification framework was built to diagnose cytomegalovirus status from the catalog of TCR beta chain sequences. In a later analysis, TCR nucleotide sequences were compared against IMGT/GENE-DB human TR gene sequences so that V and J genes could be assigned. Using the TCRdist pipeline, a later analysis assigned CDR3 sequences along with most-parsimonious VDJ recombination scenarios. In a later analysis, each TCR beta chain was defined by its CDR3 amino acid sequence together with its V-gene family, and reads without a unique V-gene family were excluded. A later analysis removed 592 highly shared, low-generation-probability nucleotide sequences to deal with suspected cross-contamination and a sequencing artifact. In a later analysis, a clonal expansion index was calculated for each public chain from normalized within-repertoire ranks of inferred template counts. In a later analysis, generation probabilities were computed using a VDJ recombination model fitted to out-of-frame rearrangements, and the results were checked against IGoR. A later analysis scored TCR-TCR, TCR-HLA and TCR-CMV co-occurrence with hypergeometric tests, applying a repertoire-size bias correction to TCR pairs. In a later analysis, false discovery rates were estimated by permuting HLA or CMV assignments 20 times. A later analysis grouped co-occurring TCRs with DBSCAN, adding TCRdist sequence similarity when clustering within HLA-allele-positive subsets. Repertoires with fewer than 30,000 or more than 120,000 public chains were left out of co-occurrence clustering, as were five repertoires with anomalous nucleotide sharing. TCRdb took over this immuneACCESS table, retaining in-frame rearrangements with V and J assigned. Such tables are incomplete; in checked studies, under half of the missing clones stem from an unresolved V gene, and the remainder is unexplained. V and J calls and clone size follow that table, whereas D and trimming were derived from the DNA. For this sample the table gives 100,000 to 150,000 clones, of which 80% were detected only once. Roughly 9.6% of the sample comes from the top ten.

A distance of 13 bases separates the germline ends of V and J, which lose 2 bases and 5 bases respectively. From a lookup of the germline V gene, CDR1 and CDR2 are KGHSH and LQKENI. CDR3 length: 15 amino acids, cysteine to phenylalanine. The retained sequence is limited to the CDR3, 45 bases, with the frame set at the first base. Sequences were obtained from PBMCs. The clonotype was recovered from a man in his thirties or forties in good health and CMV-seropositive. The chain uses TRBV18 and TRBJ2-1; possibly the D gene is TRBD1, per 5 matching bases. The bases read TGTGCCAGCTCACCAAGAAGGGGCGTCGACAATGAGCAGTTCTTC. Its translation reads: CASSPRRGVDNEQFF.